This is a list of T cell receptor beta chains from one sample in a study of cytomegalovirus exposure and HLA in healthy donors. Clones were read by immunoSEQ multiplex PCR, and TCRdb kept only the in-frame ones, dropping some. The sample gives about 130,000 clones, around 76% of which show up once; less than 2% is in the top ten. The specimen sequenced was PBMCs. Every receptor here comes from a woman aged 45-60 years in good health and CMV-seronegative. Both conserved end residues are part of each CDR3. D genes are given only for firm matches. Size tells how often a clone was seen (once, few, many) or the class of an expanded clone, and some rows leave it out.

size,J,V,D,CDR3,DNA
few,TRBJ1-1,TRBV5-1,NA,CASSLETGPNTEAFF,TGCGCCAGCAGCTTAGAAACAGGCCCGAACACTGAAGCTTTCTTT
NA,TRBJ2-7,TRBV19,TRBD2,CASTRREGHGEQYF,TGTGCCAGTACTCGGCGGGAGGGACATGGAGAGCAGTACTTC
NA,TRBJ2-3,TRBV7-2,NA,CASSLGQGTDTQYF,TGTGCCAGCAGCTTAGGCCAGGGCACAGATACGCAGTATTTT
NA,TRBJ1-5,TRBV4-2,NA,CASSQDGGTGHQPQNF,TGTGCCAGCAGCCAAGATGGGGGCACGGGGCATCAGCCCCAGAATTTT
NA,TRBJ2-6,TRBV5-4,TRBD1,CATDRPTSGANVLTF,TGTGCCACGGACAGGCCAACCTCTGGGGCCAACGTCCTGACTTTC
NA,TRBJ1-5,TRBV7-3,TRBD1,CASSLIEDRGQNQPQHF,TGTGCCAGCAGCTTAATCGAGGACAGGGGGCAAAATCAGCCCCAGCATTTT
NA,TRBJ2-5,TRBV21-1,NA,CASTRPGQGQETQYF,TGTGCCAGCACTCGTCCGGGACAGGGGCAGGAGACCCAGTACTTC
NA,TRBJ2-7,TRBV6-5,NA,CASSDAGWVDEQYF,TGTGCCAGCAGTGACGCGGGATGGGTGGACGAGCAGTACTTC
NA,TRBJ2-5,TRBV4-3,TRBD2,CASSQSLSSGSTKTQYF,TGCGCCAGCAGCCAATCTCTTTCTAGCGGGAGTACGAAGACCCAGTACTTC
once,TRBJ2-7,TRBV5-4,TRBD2,CASSLASAGAKYEQYF,TGTGCCAGCAGCTTGGCCTCGGCGGGAGCAAAGTACGAGCAGTACTTC
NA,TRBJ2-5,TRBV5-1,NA,CASSLGGVQETQYF,TGCGCCAGCAGCTTGGGCGGGGTGCAAGAGACCCAGTACTTC
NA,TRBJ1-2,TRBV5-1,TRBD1,CASSLALTGEYGYTF,TGCGCCAGCAGCTTGGCCTTGACAGGGGAATATGGCTACACCTTC
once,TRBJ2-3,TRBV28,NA,CASSPVVVTDTQYF,TGTGCCAGCAGCCCTGTCGTCGTCACAGATACGCAGTATTTT
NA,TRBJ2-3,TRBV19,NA,CASSIDHGGSTDTQYF,TGTGCCAGTAGTATAGATCACGGAGGGTCCACAGATACGCAGTATTTT
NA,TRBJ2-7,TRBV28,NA,CASRLLANEQYF,TGTGCCAGCAGGCTACTAGCAAACGAGCAGTACTTC
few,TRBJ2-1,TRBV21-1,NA,CASTKYRDNEQFF,TGTGCCAGCACTAAGTACAGGGATAATGAGCAGTTCTTC
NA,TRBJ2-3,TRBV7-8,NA,CASSFTTSTDTQYF,TGTGCCAGCAGCTTCACGACTAGCACAGATACGCAGTATTTT
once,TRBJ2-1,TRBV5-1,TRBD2,CASSPQAGTTYNEQFF,TGCGCCAGCAGCCCTCAGGCCGGGACTACATACAATGAGCAGTTCTTC
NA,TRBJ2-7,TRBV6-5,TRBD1,CASSRTGKSYEQYF,TGTGCCAGCAGTCGGACAGGGAAATCGTACGAGCAGTACTTC
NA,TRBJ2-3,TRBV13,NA,CASSLGHASTDTQYF,TGTGCCAGCAGTTTAGGACACGCTAGCACAGATACGCAGTATTTT
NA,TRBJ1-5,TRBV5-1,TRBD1,CASSDGTDQPQHF,TGCGCCAGCAGCGATGGGACAGATCAGCCCCAGCATTTT
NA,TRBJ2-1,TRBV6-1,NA,CASSEMASVSYNEQFF,TGTGCCAGCAGTGAAATGGCTAGCGTGTCCTACAATGAGCAGTTCTTC
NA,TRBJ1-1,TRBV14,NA,CASSQLRGNTEAFF,TGTGCCAGCAGCCAACTACGGGGTAACACTGAAGCTTTCTTT
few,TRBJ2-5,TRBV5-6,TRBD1,CASSPAGGDRETQYF,TGTGCCAGCAGCCCGGCAGGGGGTGATCGAGAGACCCAGTACTTC
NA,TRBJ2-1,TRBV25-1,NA,CASSEGRGGNEQFF,TGTGCCAGCAGTGAAGGCAGGGGTGGGAATGAGCAGTTCTTC
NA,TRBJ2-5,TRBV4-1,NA,CASSQIMGLEQEQETQYF,TGCGCCAGCAGCCAAATAATGGGACTCGAGCAAGAACAAGAGACCCAGTACTTC
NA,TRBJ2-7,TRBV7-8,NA,CASSLATLMTGNIHEQYF,TGTGCCAGCAGCTTAGCGACACTTATGACAGGTAACATCCACGAGCAGTACTTC
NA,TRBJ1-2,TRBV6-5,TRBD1,CASTRTGHYGYTF,TGTGCCAGCACCAGGACAGGGCACTATGGCTACACCTTC
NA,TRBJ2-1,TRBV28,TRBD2,CASIGTSGTLSSYNEQFF,TGTGCCAGCATAGGGACTAGCGGGACTTTGAGCTCCTACAATGAGCAGTTCTTC
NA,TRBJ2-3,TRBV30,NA,CAWSAVTVRDTQYF,TGTGCCTGGAGTGCCGTGACAGTAAGGGATACGCAGTATTTT
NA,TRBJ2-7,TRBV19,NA,CASSQRTQITYEQYF,TGTGCCAGTAGCCAACGGACTCAAATAACCTACGAGCAGTACTTC